The 12 T cell receptor beta chains below come from one sample, sequenced in a study of CD8+CD57+ T cells in acquired aplastic anemia. CD8+CD57+ cell expansion had been shown by flow cytometry in patients chosen for sequencing. Profiling that covered TCR beta VDJ and CDR3 relied on genomic DNA as its template. MiXCR was run by TCRdb on the reads, yielding one entry per CDR3 protein. The sample holds 450,000 to 600,000 distinct CDR3 sequences, over 25% seen once. Input material: sorted CD4+, CD8+, or CD8+CD57+ T cells (not recorded which) from PBMCs. The receptor set was obtained from a human donor with aplastic anemia.

The chain joins TRBV7-2 to TRBJ2-1; D gene ambiguous. V was clipped by 1 base and J by 4 bases, with 8 bases between them. Germline V gene data show CDR1 as SGHTA and CDR2 as FQGNSA. The CDR3 sequence is 14 residues long. The CDR3 loop is CASSLGEAYNEQFF. The CDR3 DNA reads TGTGCCAGCAGCTTAGGCGAAGCGTACAATGAGCAGTTCTTC.

Of note for this clonotype: A clone one base away is much larger, so this may be a read error. V is TRBV20-1 and J is TRBJ2-7, with D possibly matching TRBD1 (6 bases). Germline V gene sequence: CDR1 DFQATT, CDR2 SNEGSKA (reference sequence). CDR3 length equals 13 residues. The CDR3 coding sequence is TGCGGTGCCAAACAGGGTATTGAACTTGGGCAGTACTTC. Protein sequence: CGAKQGIELGQYF.

This clonotype was counted only a few times. The rearrangement links TRBV2 to TRBJ2-1, with TRBD2 matching over 11 bases. Losses at the gene ends were 4 bases for V and 3 bases for J; bases not matched to a gene: 5. This CDR3 spans 16 amino acids. Germline CDR1 reads SNHLY; CDR2 reads FYNNEI. For the CDR3, the DNA is TGTGCCAGCAGTGCTCTAGCGGGGGGCCGCTACAATGAGCAGTTCTTC. Translated: CASSALAGGRYNEQFF. Based on the CDR3 plus reference TRBV2 and TRBJ2-1, the full variable domain is EPEVTQTPSHQVTQMGQEVILRCVPISNHLYFYWYRQILGQKVEFLVSFYNNEISEKSEIFDDQFSVERPDGSNFTLKIRSTKLEDSAMYFCASSALAGGRYNEQFFGPGTRLTVL.

This clonotype has a count of ten or more. This sequence joins TRBV20-1 and TRBJ1-3; D is possibly TRBD1 (6 bases). V gave up 3 bases and J gave up 4 bases, with 16 bases separating them. CDR1 is DFQATT and CDR2 is SNEGSKA in the germline V gene (reference sequence). This CDR3 is built from 15 residues. Here the CDR3 DNA reads TGCAGTGCTAGCGACAGGAGGACTACCGGAAACACCATATATTTT. Protein: CSASDRRTTGNTIYF.

This clonotype was seen a handful of times. The chain joins TRBV20-1 to TRBJ2-3, with D possibly being TRBD2 (6 bases). V lost 3 bases and J lost 0, with 19 bases in between. Germline V lookup: CDR1 DFQATT, CDR2 SNEGSKA (reference sequence). The length of the CDR3 is 17 residues. DNA of the CDR3: TGCAGTGCTAGTTCCCAGTATAGCGGAACTAGCACAGATACGCAGTATTTT. Its protein is CSASSQYSGTSTDTQYF.

This clonotype has ten or more counts. The rearrangement uses TRBV19 and TRBJ1-1; no definite D call. This CDR3 is built from 15 residues. V lost 1 base and J lost 2, with 11 bases in between. The germline CDR1 and CDR2 sequences are LNHDA and SQIVND (reference sequence). The CDR3 reads CASSIVGADNTEAFF. CDR3 coding DNA: TGTGCCAGTAGTATAGTGGGTGCGGACAACACTGAAGCTTTCTTT.

The chain is built from TRBV20-1 and TRBJ2-5; TRBD1 aligns across 7 bases. Germline V gives CDR1 DFQATT, CDR2 SNEGSKA (reference sequence). This CDR3 region has 15 residues. V shed 4 bases and J 2 bases; nucleotides not matched to a gene: 10. CDR3 sequence reads: CSANPLADRQETQYF. The DNA of the CDR3 is TGCAGTGCTAACCCACTGGCGGACAGGCAAGAGACCCAGTACTTC.

To note about this clonotype: Relative to the germline gene, one junction end is altered; a read error may explain this. The genes are TRBV25-1 and TRBJ2-5, with TRBD2 as a possible D gene (7 bases). The length of the CDR3 is 19 residues. Looked up from germline, CDR1 is MGHDK and CDR2 is SYGVNS. CDR3 region: CATSDFGPSWGGLGETQYF. In DNA form, the CDR3 reads TGTGCCACCAGTGATTTTGGGCCTTCTTGGGGGGGCCTTGGGGAGACCCAGTACTTC.

This clonotype has just a few counts. The chain employs TRBV20-1 and TRBJ2-3; D is unclear. The germline V gene encodes CDR1 DFQATT and CDR2 SNEGSKA (reference sequence). The CDR3 runs to 13 residues. V lost 6 bases to trimming and J lost 6 bases, with 16 bases between them. The CDR3 DNA reads TGCAGTGCCCCGGCCTTCACCTCGGATACGCAGTATTTT. Protein: CSAPAFTSDTQYF.

There are many counts of this clonotype. The chain recombines TRBV7-2 with TRBJ1-3; D is uncertain. The CDR3 consists of 12 residues. Per the germline V gene, CDR1 is SGHTA and CDR2 is FQGNSA. The V and J ends lost 3 bases and 9 bases respectively, with 9 bases between them. This chain's CDR3 is CASSLGWGTIYF. The CDR3 coding sequence is TGTGCCAGCAGCTTGGGGTGGGGCACCATATATTTT.

This clonotype has a handful of counts. This chain uses TRBV2 with TRBJ2-1; D call uncertain. CDR3 length: 16 amino acids. V was pared by 2 bases and J by 6 bases, with 17 bases between. CDR1 is SNHLY and CDR2 is FYNNEI in the germline V gene. CDR3 sequence reads: CASSEFLTLSPNEQFF. CDR3 bases: TGTGCCAGCAGTGAATTCCTCACTTTGTCCCCCAATGAGCAGTTCTTC.

This chain connects TRBV6-2 or TRBV6-3 to TRBJ1-2; D gene uncertain. Trimming cost V 5 bases and J 2 bases, with 15 bases left between them. The CDR3 totals 15 residues. Germline V CDR1 and CDR2: MNHEY, SVGEGT. CDR3 bases: TGTGCCAGCAGTGGCCGGGCCAGTCCCAACTATGGCTACACCTTC. It translates to CASSGRASPNYGYTF.